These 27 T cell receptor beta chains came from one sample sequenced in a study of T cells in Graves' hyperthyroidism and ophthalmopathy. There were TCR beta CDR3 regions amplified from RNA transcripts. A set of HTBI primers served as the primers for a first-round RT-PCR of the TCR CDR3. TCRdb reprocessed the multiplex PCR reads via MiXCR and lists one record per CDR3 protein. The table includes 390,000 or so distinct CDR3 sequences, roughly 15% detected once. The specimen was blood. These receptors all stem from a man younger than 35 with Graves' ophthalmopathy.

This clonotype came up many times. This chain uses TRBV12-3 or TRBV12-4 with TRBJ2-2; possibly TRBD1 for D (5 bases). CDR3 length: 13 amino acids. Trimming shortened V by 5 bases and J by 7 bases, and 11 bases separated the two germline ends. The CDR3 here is CASSPRVSGELFF. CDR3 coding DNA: TGTGCCAGCAGTCCCAGGGTCAGCGGGGAGCTGTTTTTT.

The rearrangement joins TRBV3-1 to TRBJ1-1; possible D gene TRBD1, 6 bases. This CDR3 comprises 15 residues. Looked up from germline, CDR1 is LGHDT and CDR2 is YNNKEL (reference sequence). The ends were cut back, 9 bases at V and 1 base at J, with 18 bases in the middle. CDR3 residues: CASRLAGGRNTEAFF. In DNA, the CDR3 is TGTGCCAGTAGACTCGCCGGGGGGCGGAACACTGAAGCTTTCTTT.

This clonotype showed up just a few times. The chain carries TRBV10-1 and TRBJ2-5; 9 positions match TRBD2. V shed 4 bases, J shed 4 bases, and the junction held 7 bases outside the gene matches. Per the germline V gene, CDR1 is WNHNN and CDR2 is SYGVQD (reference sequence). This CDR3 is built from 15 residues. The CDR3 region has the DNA TGCGCCAGCAGTGGGGCTAGCGGGATAGGAGAGACCCAGTACTTC. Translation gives CASSGASGIGETQYF.

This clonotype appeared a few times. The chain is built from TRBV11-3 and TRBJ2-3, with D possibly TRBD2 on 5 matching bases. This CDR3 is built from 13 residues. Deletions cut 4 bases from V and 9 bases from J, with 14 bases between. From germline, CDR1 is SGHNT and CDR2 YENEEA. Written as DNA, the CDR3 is TGTGCCAGCAGCTCCGCACATCGAGGGACGCAGTATTTT. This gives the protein CASSSAHRGTQYF. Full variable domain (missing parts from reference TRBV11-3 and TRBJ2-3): EAGVVQSPRYKIIEKKQPVAFWCNPISGHNTLYWYLQNLGQGPELLIRYENEEAVDDSQLPKDRFSAERLKGVDSTLKIQPAELGDSAVYLCASSSAHRGTQYFGPGTRLTVL.

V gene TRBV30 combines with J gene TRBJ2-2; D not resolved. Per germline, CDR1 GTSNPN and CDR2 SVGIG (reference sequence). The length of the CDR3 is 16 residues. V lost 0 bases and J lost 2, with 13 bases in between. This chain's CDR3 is CAWSVREASNTGELFF. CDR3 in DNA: TGTGCCTGGAGTGTACGAGAGGCTTCCAACACCGGGGAGCTGTTTTTT. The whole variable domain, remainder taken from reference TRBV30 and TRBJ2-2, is SQTIHQWPATLVQPVGSPLSLECTVEGTSNPNLYWYRQAAGRGLQLLFYSVGIGQISSEVPQNLSASRPQDRQFILSSKKLLLSDSGFYLCAWSVREASNTGELFFGEGSRLTVL.

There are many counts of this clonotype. This chain's CDR3 is CASSPKDRAKQYF. CDR3 nucleotides: TGTGCCAGCAGCCCCAAGGACAGGGCCAAGCAGTACTTC. The chain uses TRBV7-3 and TRBJ2-7; 8 bases line up with TRBD1. J gave up 8 bases and V 5 bases, and 8 bases lay outside the gene matches. Germline-derived CDR1 and CDR2 are SGHTA and FQGTGA. This CDR3 has 13 amino acids.

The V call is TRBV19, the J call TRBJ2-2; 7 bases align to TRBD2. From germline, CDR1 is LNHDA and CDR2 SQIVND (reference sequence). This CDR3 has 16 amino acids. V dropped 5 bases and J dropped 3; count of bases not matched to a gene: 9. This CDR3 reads CASSSLTGLHTGELFF. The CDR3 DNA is TGTGCCAGTAGTTCTCTTACGGGACTACACACCGGGGAGCTGTTTTTT. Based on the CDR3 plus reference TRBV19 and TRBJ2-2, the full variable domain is DGGITQSPKYLFRKEGQNVTLSCEQNLNHDAMYWYRQDPGQGLRLIYYSQIVNDFQKGDIAEGYSVSREKKESFPLTVTSAQKNPTAFYLCASSSLTGLHTGELFFGEGSRLTVL.

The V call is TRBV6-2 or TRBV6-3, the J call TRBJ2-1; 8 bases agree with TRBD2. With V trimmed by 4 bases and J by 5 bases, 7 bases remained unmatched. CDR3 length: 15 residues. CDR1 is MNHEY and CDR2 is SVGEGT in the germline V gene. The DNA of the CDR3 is TGTGCCAGCAGTTTCGGGAGGGCCAGCAACAATGAGCAGTTCTTC. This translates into CASSFGRASNNEQFF.

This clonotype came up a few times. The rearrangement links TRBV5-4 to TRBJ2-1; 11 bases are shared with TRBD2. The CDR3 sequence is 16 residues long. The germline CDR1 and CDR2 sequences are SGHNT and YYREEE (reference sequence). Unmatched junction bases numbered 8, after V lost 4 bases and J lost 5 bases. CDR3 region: CASSILAGARDNEQFF. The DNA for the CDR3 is TGTGCCAGCAGCATACTAGCGGGAGCGAGAGACAATGAGCAGTTCTTC.

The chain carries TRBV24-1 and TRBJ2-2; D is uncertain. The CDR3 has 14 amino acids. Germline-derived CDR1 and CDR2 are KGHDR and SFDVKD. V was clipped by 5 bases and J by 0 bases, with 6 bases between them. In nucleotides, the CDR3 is TGTGCCACCAGTGGGGTAGCGAACACCGGGGAGCTGTTTTTT. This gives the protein CATSGVANTGELFF.

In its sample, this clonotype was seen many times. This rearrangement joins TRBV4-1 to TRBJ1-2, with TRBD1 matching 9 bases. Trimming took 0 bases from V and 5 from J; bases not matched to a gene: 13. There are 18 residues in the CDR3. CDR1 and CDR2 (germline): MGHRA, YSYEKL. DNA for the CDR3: TGCGCCAGCAGCCAAGATGTCTTAACGGACAGGGGCGGGTATGGCTACACCTTC. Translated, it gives CASSQDVLTDRGGYGYTF.

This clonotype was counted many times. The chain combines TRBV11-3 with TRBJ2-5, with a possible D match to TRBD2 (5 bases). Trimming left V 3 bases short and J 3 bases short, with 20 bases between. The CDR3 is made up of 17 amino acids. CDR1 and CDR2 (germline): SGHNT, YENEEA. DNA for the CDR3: TGTGCCAGCAGCTTGCTTATCTCGGAGGCACAAAAAGAGACCCAGTACTTC. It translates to CASSLLISEAQKETQYF.

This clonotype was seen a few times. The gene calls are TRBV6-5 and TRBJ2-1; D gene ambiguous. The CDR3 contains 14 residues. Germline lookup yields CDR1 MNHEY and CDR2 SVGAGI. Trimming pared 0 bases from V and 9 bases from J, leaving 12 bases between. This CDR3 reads CASSYSTWSGEQFF. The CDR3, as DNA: TGTGCCAGCAGTTACTCTACGTGGTCGGGTGAGCAGTTCTTC.

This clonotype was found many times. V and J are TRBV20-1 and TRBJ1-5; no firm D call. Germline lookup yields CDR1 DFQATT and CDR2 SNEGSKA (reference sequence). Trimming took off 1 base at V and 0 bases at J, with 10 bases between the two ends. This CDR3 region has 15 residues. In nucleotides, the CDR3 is TGCAGTGCTAGAGGGTCGGAATATAGCAATCAGCCCCAGCATTTT. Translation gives CSARGSEYSNQPQHF.

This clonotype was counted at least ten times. In nucleotides, the CDR3 is TGTGCCACCAACCGTGGGCAGGGGGAGTATGGCTACACCTTC. Its protein is CATNRGQGEYGYTF. The chain has TRBV15 and TRBJ1-2; 7 bases align to TRBD1. Germline V gene data show CDR1 as LNHNV and CDR2 as YYDKDF (reference sequence). V trimming: 7 bases; J trimming: 5 bases; junction bases outside the gene matches: 10. CDR3 length equals 14 residues.

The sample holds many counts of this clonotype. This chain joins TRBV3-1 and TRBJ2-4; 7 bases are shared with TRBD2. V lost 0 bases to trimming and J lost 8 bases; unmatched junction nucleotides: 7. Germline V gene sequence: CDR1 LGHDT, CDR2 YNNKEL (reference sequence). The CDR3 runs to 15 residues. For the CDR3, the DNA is TGTGCCAGCAGCCAAGATCTGAGGGGAGGGGACATTCAGTACTTC. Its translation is CASSQDLRGGDIQYF.

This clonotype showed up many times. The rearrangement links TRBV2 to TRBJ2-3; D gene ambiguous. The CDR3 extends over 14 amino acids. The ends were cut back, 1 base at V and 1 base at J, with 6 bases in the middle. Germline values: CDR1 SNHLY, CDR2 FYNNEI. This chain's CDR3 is CASSEGQGTDTQYF. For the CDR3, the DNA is TGTGCCAGCAGTGAAGGGCAGGGCACAGATACGCAGTATTTT. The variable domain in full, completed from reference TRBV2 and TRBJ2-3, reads EPEVTQTPSHQVTQMGQEVILRCVPISNHLYFYWYRQILGQKVEFLVSFYNNEISEKSEIFDDQFSVERPDGSNFTLKIRSTKLEDSAMYFCASSEGQGTDTQYFGPGTRLTVL.

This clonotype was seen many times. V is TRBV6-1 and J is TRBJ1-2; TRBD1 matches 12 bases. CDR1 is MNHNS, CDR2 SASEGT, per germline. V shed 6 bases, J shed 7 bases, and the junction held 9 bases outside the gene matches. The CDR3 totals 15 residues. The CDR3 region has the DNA TGTGCCAGCAGGGCCGGGACAGGGGGCCTTTTTGGCTACACCTTC. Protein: CASRAGTGGLFGYTF.

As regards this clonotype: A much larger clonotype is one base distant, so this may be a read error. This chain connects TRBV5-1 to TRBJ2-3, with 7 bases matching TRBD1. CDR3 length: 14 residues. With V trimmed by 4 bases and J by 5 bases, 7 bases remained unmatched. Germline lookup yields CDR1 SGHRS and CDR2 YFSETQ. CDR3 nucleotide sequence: TGCGCCAGCAGCCCCGAGACAGGGTTAGATACGCAGTATTTT. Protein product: CASSPETGLDTQYF.

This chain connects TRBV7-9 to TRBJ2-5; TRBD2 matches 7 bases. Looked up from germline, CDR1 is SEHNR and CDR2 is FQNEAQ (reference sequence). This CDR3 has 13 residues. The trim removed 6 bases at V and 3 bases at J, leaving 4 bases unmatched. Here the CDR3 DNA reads TGTGCCAGCAGTGAGGGAGGGGAAGAGACCCAGTACTTC. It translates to CASSEGGEETQYF.

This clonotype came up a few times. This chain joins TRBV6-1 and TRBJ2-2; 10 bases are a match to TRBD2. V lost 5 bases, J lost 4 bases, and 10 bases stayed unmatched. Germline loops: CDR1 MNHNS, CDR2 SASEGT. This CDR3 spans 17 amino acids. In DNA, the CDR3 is TGTGCCAGCAGTCCCCAGCCAGCGGGGGGGCCCACCGGGGAGCTGTTTTTT. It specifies CASSPQPAGGPTGELFF.

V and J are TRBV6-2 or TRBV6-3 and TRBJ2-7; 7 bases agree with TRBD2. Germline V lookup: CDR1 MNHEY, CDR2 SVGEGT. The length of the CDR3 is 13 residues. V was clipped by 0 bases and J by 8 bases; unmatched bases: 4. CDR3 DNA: TGTGCCAGCAGTTACTCTCTAGCGGCTAAGCAGTACTTC. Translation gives CASSYSLAAKQYF.

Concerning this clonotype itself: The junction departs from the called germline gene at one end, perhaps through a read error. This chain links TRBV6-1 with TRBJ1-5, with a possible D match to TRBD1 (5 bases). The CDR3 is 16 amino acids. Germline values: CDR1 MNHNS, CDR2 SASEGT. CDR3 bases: TGTGCCAGCAGCCGCCTCGGGGGTTATGGCAATCAGCCCCAGCAATTT. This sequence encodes CASSRLGGYGNQPQQF.

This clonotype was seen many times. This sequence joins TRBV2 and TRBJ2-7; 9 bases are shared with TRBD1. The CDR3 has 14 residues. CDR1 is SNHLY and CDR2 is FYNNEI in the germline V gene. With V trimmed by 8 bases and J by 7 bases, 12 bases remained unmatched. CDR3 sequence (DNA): TGTGCCAGCTTACCTACCGGGACAGGGAGGGAGCAGTACTTC. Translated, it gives CASLPTGTGREQYF.

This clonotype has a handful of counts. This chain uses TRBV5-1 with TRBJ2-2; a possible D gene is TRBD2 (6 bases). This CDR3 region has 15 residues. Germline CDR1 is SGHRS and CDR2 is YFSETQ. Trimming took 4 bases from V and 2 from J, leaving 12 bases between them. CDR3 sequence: CASSLGGYNTGELFF. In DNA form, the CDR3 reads TGCGCCAGCAGCCTCGGGGGTTATAACACCGGGGAGCTGTTTTTT.

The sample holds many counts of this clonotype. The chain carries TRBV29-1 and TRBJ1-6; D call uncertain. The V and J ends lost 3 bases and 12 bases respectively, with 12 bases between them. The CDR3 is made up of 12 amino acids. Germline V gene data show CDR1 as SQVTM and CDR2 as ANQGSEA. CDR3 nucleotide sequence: TGCAGCGTTGACAGTAGCGGTAAACCCCTCCACTTT. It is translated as CSVDSSGKPLHF. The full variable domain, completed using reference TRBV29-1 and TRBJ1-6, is SAVISQKPSRDICQRGTSLTIQCQVDSQVTMMFWYRQQPGQSLTLIATANQGSEATYESGFVIDKFPISRPNLTFSTLTVSNMSPEDSSIYLCSVDSSGKPLHFGNGTRLTVT.

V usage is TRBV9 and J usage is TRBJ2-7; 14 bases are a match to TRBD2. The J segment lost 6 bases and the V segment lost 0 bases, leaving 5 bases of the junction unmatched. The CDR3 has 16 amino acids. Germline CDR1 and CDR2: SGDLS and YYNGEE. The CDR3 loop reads CASSVVRTSGRLEQYF. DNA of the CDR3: TGTGCCAGCAGCGTAGTACGGACTAGCGGGAGGCTCGAGCAGTACTTC.